Shown below are 21 T cell receptor beta chains from a single sample sequenced in a study of blood T cell repertoires in COVID-19. The data were produced by immunoSEQ multiplex PCR, yet TCRdb's version contains in-frame clones alone and is incomplete. The sample holds around 270,000 clones, roughly 88% seen once. Input material: peripheral blood. These receptors came from a human donor with COVID-19, enrolled during active disease. The donor label of this sample is uncertain.

V usage is TRBV4-1 and J usage is TRBJ1-5, with D unresolved. Per germline, CDR1 MGHRA and CDR2 YSYEKL. The CDR3 runs 11 residues. Trimming removed 11 bases from V and 10 bases from J, with 15 bases in between. Here the CDR3 DNA reads TGCGCCGCCCTAACGGGTCAACCCCAGCATTTT. Translating it yields CAALTGQPQHF.

The CDR3 sequence: CATAGLISGNTIYF. The CDR3 DNA reads TGTGCCACCGCCGGACTGATCTCTGGAAACACCATATATTTT. The chain is built from TRBV2 and TRBJ1-3; no firm D call. Germline V lookup: CDR1 SNHLY, CDR2 FYNNEI. Trimming cost V 10 bases and J 0 bases, with 13 bases left between them. The CDR3 covers 14 residues.

V gene TRBV19 combines with J gene TRBJ1-1; D is ambiguous. Germline CDR1 reads LNHDA; CDR2 reads SQIVND (reference sequence). This CDR3 region has 14 residues. Deletions cut 3 bases from V and 0 bases from J, with 8 bases between. The CDR3 nucleotides read TGTGCCAGTAGTATCGTCAGTATGAACACTGAAGCTTTCTTT. Its translation is CASSIVSMNTEAFF.

The V call is TRBV6-2 or TRBV6-3, the J call TRBJ1-5; 10 bases agree with TRBD1. From germline, CDR1 is MNHEY and CDR2 SVGEGT. J gave up 1 base and V 8 bases, and 11 bases lay outside the gene matches. The CDR3 has 17 residues. DNA of the CDR3: TGTGCCAGCGGCCCAGGGACAGGGGATTGGAGCAATCAGCCCCAGCATTTT. Amino acid sequence: CASGPGTGDWSNQPQHF.

The chain recombines TRBV6-1 with TRBJ1-3; 11 bases agree with TRBD1. The CDR3 length is 14 residues. Germline V lookup: CDR1 MNHNS, CDR2 SASEGT. Trimming removed 3 bases from V and 7 bases from J; junction bases left unmatched: 2. The CDR3 sequence is CASSEGQGVNTIYF. The DNA for the CDR3 is TGTGCCAGCAGTGAGGGACAGGGGGTCAACACCATATATTTT.

The chain is built from TRBV24-1 and TRBJ2-1; 13 nucleotides match TRBD2. J gave up 0 bases and V 3 bases, and 7 bases lay outside the gene matches. This CDR3 is 19 amino acids long. CDR1 and CDR2 (germline): KGHDR, SFDVKD. The CDR3 nucleotides are TGTGCCACCAGTGATGGACTAGCGGGAGCCACCAGCTCCTACAATGAGCAGTTCTTC. The encoded protein is CATSDGLAGATSSYNEQFF.

This chain uses TRBV15 with TRBJ1-6, with D uncertain. The CDR3 spans 15 residues. The germline V gene has CDR1 LNHNV and CDR2 YYDKDF (reference sequence). V lost 0 bases and J 7 bases, leaving 10 bases between the germline ends. The CDR3 spells CATSRDFRENSPLHF. Here the CDR3 DNA reads TGTGCCACCAGCAGAGATTTTAGGGAGAATTCACCCCTCCACTTT.

The chain employs TRBV6-6 and TRBJ1-1; the D gene is possibly TRBD1 (6 bases). This CDR3 region has 14 residues. Germline loops: CDR1 MNHNY, CDR2 SVGAGI (reference sequence). Trimming removed 4 bases at V and 4 bases at J, with 13 bases between. CDR3 nucleotides: TGTGCCAGCAGTTCACAGGGCGTGAGCACTGAAGCTTTCTTT. The encoded protein is CASSSQGVSTEAFF.

The chain combines TRBV5-1 with TRBJ2-2; TRBD1 agrees at 10 bases. Germline V lookup: CDR1 SGHRS, CDR2 YFSETQ. The V segment lost 1 base and the J segment 7 bases; nucleotides outside the gene matches: 7. The CDR3 covers 16 residues. This CDR3 reads CASSLRQGARSGELFF. The CDR3 nucleotides are TGCGCCAGCAGCTTGCGACAGGGGGCCCGGAGCGGGGAGCTGTTTTTT.

The CDR3 region has the DNA TGTGCCAGCAGTTACTGGGCAGAATCTTACGAGCAGTACTTC. This translates into CASSYWAESYEQYF. V usage is TRBV6-2 or TRBV6-3 and J usage is TRBJ2-7; no reliable D call. Germline CDR1 is MNHEY and CDR2 is SVGEGT. Trimming took off 1 base at V and 4 bases at J, with 11 bases between the two ends. The CDR3 is 14 residues long.

The sample holds one count of this clone. The V and J genes are TRBV5-1 and TRBJ2-1, with D possibly being TRBD2 (8 bases). The CDR3 runs 17 residues. CDR1 is SGHRS, CDR2 YFSETQ, per germline. V lost 0 bases and J 4 bases, leaving 17 bases between the germline ends. The CDR3 DNA reads TGCGCCAGCAGCTTGGCTACGGGAGGGGGCCTTTACAATGAGCAGTTCTTC. This encodes CASSLATGGGLYNEQFF.

This clone has only a few counts. This chain joins TRBV7-2 and TRBJ2-5, with 10 positions matching TRBD1. The germline gives CDR1 SGHTA, CDR2 FQGNSA. The CDR3 loop spans 17 amino acids. The V and J ends lost 7 bases and 0 bases, in that order; junction bases with no gene match: 11. CDR3 in amino acids: CASIMGPGQGYQETQYF. DNA of the CDR3: TGTGCCAGCATCATGGGTCCGGGACAGGGGTACCAAGAGACCCAGTACTTC. Using reference TRBV7-2 and TRBJ2-5 for the parts outside the CDR3, the full variable domain is GAGVSQSPSNKVTEKGKDVELRCDPISGHTALYWYRQSLGQGLEFLIYFQGNSAPDKSGLPSDRFSAERTGGSVSTLTIQRTQQEDSAVYLCASIMGPGQGYQETQYFGPGTRLLVL.

V is TRBV5-1 and J is TRBJ1-4; no definite D call. Germline lookup yields CDR1 SGHRS and CDR2 YFSETQ. Trimming stripped 1 base from V and 7 bases from J, with 11 bases between. CDR3 length: 14 amino acids. The CDR3 is CASSLPGVSEKLFF. The CDR3 nucleotides are TGCGCCAGCAGCTTGCCGGGAGTCAGTGAAAAACTGTTTTTT.

This chain connects TRBV30 to TRBJ2-3, with TRBD1 as a possible D gene (5 bases). CDR1 is GTSNPN and CDR2 is SVGIG in the germline V gene (reference sequence). Trimming took 1 base from V and 0 from J, leaving 20 bases between them. The CDR3 runs 18 residues. The CDR3 region has the DNA TGTGCCTGGAGTGGCTACTCGGACATACCCTTAAGCACAGATACGCAGTATTTT. Translating it yields CAWSGYSDIPLSTDTQYF.

This chain uses TRBV5-4 with TRBJ2-3; 7 bases are shared with TRBD1. This CDR3 contains 13 residues. CDR1 SGHNT and CDR2 YYREEE come from the germline V gene (reference sequence). The trim removed 4 bases at V and 5 bases at J, leaving 4 bases unmatched. The CDR3 coding sequence is TGTGCCAGCAGCCACCGGGACAGAGATACGCAGTATTTT. It codes for CASSHRDRDTQYF.

The rearrangement links TRBV6-5 to TRBJ1-2, with D unresolved. With 6 bases removed from V and 7 bases from J, the gap between germline ends came to 9 bases. Looked up from germline, CDR1 is MNHEY and CDR2 is SVGAGI. CDR3 length: 11 amino acids. CDR3 in DNA: TGTGCCAGCAGCAAAGGAGCTGGCTACACCTTC. Translating it yields CASSKGAGYTF.

The chain combines TRBV11-2 with TRBJ2-1; 8 positions agree with TRBD1. CDR1 and CDR2 from the germline V gene are SGHAT and FQNNGV. Trimming at V came to 3 bases and at J to 9 bases, leaving 10 bases not matched to a gene. This CDR3 comprises 15 residues. Here the CDR3 reads CASSFLTGVGGEQFF. As DNA, the CDR3 is TGTGCCAGCAGCTTCCTGACAGGGGTAGGGGGTGAGCAGTTCTTC.

This chain joins TRBV15 and TRBJ2-1, with TRBD2 matching 7 bases. J gave up 6 bases and V 0 bases, and 8 bases lay outside the gene matches. Germline CDR1 and CDR2: LNHNV and YYDKDF (reference sequence). This CDR3 spans 16 amino acids. CDR3 DNA sequence: TGTGCCACCAGCAGAGATCAGGCGGGAGCTATCAATGAGCAGTTCTTC. This sequence encodes CATSRDQAGAINEQFF.

The CDR3 region is CSVGTGTDTEAFF. As DNA, the CDR3 is TGCAGCGTTGGAACAGGGACGGACACTGAAGCTTTCTTT. This chain uses TRBV29-1 with TRBJ1-1; weak D call: TRBD1 (6 bases). Germline V gene sequence: CDR1 SQVTM, CDR2 ANQGSEA. V was pared by 4 bases and J by 3 bases, with 12 bases between. This CDR3 is built from 13 residues.

J is TRBJ2-1 and V is TRBV3-1 (or the pseudogene TRBV3-2); D uncertain. V gave up 3 bases and J gave up 1 base, with 7 bases separating them. The V gene's germline CDR1 is LGHDT and CDR2 YNNKEL (reference sequence). The CDR3 runs to 14 residues. In nucleotides, the CDR3 is TGTGCCAGCAGCCAGGAGTGGTCCTACAATGAGCAGTTCTTC. This encodes CASSQEWSYNEQFF.

V gene TRBV6-5 combines with J gene TRBJ2-7, with 9 bases fitting TRBD1. V was clipped by 0 bases and J by 6 bases; unmatched bases: 6. This CDR3 contains 15 residues. Germline V gives CDR1 MNHEY, CDR2 SVGAGI. CDR3 DNA: TGTGCCAGCAGTTACTCGAGGGACAGGGAGACCGAGCAGTACTTC. It specifies CASSYSRDRETEQYF.